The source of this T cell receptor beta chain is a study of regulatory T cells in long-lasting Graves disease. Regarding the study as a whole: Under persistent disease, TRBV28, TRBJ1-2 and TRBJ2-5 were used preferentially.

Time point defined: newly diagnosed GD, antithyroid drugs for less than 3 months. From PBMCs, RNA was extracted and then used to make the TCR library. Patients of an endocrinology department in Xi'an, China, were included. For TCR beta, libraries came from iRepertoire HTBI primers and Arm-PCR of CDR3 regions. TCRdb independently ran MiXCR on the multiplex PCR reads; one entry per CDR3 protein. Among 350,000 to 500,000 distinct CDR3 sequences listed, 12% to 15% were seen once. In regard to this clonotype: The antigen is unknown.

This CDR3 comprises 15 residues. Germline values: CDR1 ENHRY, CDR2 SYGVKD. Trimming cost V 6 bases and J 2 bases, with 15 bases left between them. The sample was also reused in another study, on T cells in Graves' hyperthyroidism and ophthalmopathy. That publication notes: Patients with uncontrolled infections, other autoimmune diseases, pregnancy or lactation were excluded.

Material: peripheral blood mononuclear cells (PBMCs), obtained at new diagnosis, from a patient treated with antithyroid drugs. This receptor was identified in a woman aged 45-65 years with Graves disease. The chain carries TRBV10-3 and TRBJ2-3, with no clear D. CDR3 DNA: TGTGCCATCAGGAACCGACGCCAGGCCACAGATACGCAGTATTTT. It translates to CAIRNRRQATDTQYF.